This T cell receptor (beta chain) appears in the sequencing data of a study of shared clonotypes between healthy human individuals. TCRdb's table, derived via immunoSEQ multiplex PCR, lists solely in-frame clones and lacks some. The data hold about 1,900,000 clones, with about 95% observed a single time. V lost 2 bases to trimming and J lost 1 base, with 11 bases between them. CDR1 is WNHNN and CDR2 is SYGVQD in the germline V gene (reference sequence). The length of the CDR3 is 15 residues. Study-wide results and limits: Having only a few donors restricted how much genetic and exposure-history diversity was captured. Generation probabilities were higher for clonotypes shared across all four sorted-subset donors than for unshared ones. Only blood was sampled; tissue repertoires likely differ. With a handful of donors compared, about 5% of naive CD4 clonotypes were shared.

Worth noting for this clone: Its antigen is not identified.

Selected positively for CCR7 and CD45RO-negative, naive CD8 cells excluded terminally differentiated effector memory CD45RA+ cells. This TCR derives from a young man in good health. The chain recombines TRBV10-1 with TRBJ2-5, with a weak D call TRBD1 (5 bases). The sample was naive CD8+ T cells sorted from blood. The CDR3 DNA reads as TGCGCCAGCAGTGAGACTTCAGGGCTCCAAGAGACCCAGTACTTC. This gives the protein CASSETSGLQETQYF.